This T cell receptor beta chain comes out of a study of control samples from healthy donors and cancer patients. Sequenced by immunoSEQ multiplex PCR; TCRdb stores in-frame clones only, minus some. The sample lists some 71,000 clones; around 87% were seen once. V lost 2 bases and J lost 9, with 11 bases in between. The germline CDR1 and CDR2 sequences are LNHDA and SQIVND (reference sequence). The CDR3 length is 13 residues. The rearrangement uses TRBV19 and TRBJ2-1; D may match TRBD1 or TRBD2 (5 bases each). Sample: PBMCs. The source of this sequence is a woman aged 45-60 years with head and neck cancer. The CDR3 region has the DNA TGTGCCAGTAGTATAATATCGGGGACTGAGCAGTTCTTC. Its translation: CASSIISGTEQFF.